The clone carrying this T cell receptor beta chain was detected a few times. The sample comes from a study of T-cell reconstitution after alpha-beta-depleted transplantation in children. Trimming removed 10 bases at V and 0 bases at J, with 22 bases between. This CDR3 contains 16 residues. Germline loops: CDR1 SEHNR, CDR2 FQNEAQ (reference sequence). A library of TCRbeta sequences, prepared with unique molecular identifiers, was generated. TCRdb processed the PCR reads anew with MiXCR; each CDR3 protein has one entry. The sample holds about 230,000 distinct CDR3 sequences; approximately 9% are singletons and the top ten take approximately 6.2%.

The V gene is TRBV7-9, the J gene TRBJ2-7; no clear D. The source is a human donor who donated a stem cell graft to a child with acute lymphoblastic leukemia. Source: PBMCs from the stem cell graft donor, taken from the stem cell graft. CDR3 region: CAIFLEAEISSYEQYF. The CDR3 nucleotides read TGTGCCATCTTTCTAGAGGCAGAAATAAGCTCCTACGAGCAGTACTTC.